This TCR beta chain comes out of a study of technical replicates of blood from a few donors. The repertoire was sequenced with immunoSEQ multiplex PCR; TCRdb's copy has only in-frame clones and lacks some. This sample yields 65,000 to 80,000 clones, of which 96% are seen a single time; roughly 0.35% belongs to the top ten. V shed 4 bases and J shed 3 bases, with 14 bases lying between them. Per germline, CDR1 SNHLY and CDR2 FYNNEI. CDR3 size: 15 residues. V usage is TRBV2 and J usage is TRBJ2-3; a possible D gene is TRBD2 (6 bases). This TCR was sampled from a human donor in good health. Source material: T cells isolated from PBMCs. The CDR3 bases are TGTGCCAGCAGTGCGGGAGAATTGGTTACAGATACGCAGTATTTT. Its protein product is CASSAGELVTDTQYF. Full variable domain (missing parts from reference TRBV2 and TRBJ2-3): EPEVTQTPSHQVTQMGQEVILRCVPISNHLYFYWYRQILGQKVEFLVSFYNNEISEKSEIFDDQFSVERPDGSNFTLKIRSTKLEDSAMYFCASSAGELVTDTQYFGPGTRLTVL.